This T cell receptor (beta chain) is from a study of shared T cell receptors in the human thymus. This clone was observed a single time. Germline lookup yields CDR1 MNHEY and CDR2 SVGAGI. This CDR3 region has 14 residues. J was trimmed by 9 bases and V by 5 bases; bases with no gene match: 6. Sequenced by immunoSEQ multiplex PCR; TCRdb stores in-frame clones only, minus some. The data contain about 710,000 clones, around 87% of them singletons. The same specimen was also included in a second study, on human thymus T cells. From that second work: Donation came from healthy Finnish infants having corrective surgery for congenital heart defects. Resections obtained during corrective heart surgery supplied the thymus tissue. It looked as if thymic and blood repertoires used V and J genes in a biased way. Overlap was high between thymic repertoires from unrelated individuals, as reported in related research.

The chain combines TRBV6-5 with TRBJ2-1; the match to TRBD2 covers 11 bases. This TCR was recovered from a boy younger than two with a congenital heart defect. Sample: thymocytes. CDR3 bases: TGTGCCAGCAGTGATAGCGGGGGGGCGGGTGAGCAGTTCTTC. Its protein product is CASSDSGGAGEQFF.